This record looks at one T cell receptor (beta chain) sequence and its context. The data originate from a study of blood T cell repertoires in COVID-19. The CDR3 consists of 17 residues. Germline V CDR1 and CDR2: LGHDT, YNNKEL (reference sequence). V was trimmed by 5 bases and J by 3 bases, leaving 22 bases between them. This table comes from immunoSEQ multiplex PCR, and its TCRdb copy is limited to in-frame clones, with some not included. The data show around 100,000 clones, roughly 79% seen once. The V and J genes are TRBV3-1 (or the pseudogene TRBV3-2) and TRBJ2-5; tentative D call: TRBD1 (5 bases). The sequenced sample consisted of peripheral blood. This clonotype originated in a man between 65 and 79 years old with active or convalescent COVID-19. CDR3 DNA sequence: TGTGCCAGCAGCAGGGGCACGCAGGCGTTCGTGGAAGAGACCCAGTACTTC. Amino acids: CASSRGTQAFVEETQYF.